This TCR beta chain was identified in a study of response to subunit inactivated influenza vaccine. Study-wide points: The authors suggested that every seasonal influenza vaccination recruits few new T cells.

V gave up 0 bases and J gave up 0 bases, with 17 bases separating them. The V gene's germline CDR1 is SGHAT and CDR2 FQNNGV. The CDR3 spans 18 residues. To note about this clonotype: The target antigen is unknown.

Using its own MiXCR run on the RT-PCR reads, TCRdb lists one record per CDR3 protein. The top ten hold approximately 2% of the sample, which has hundreds of thousands of distinct CDR3 sequences, around 25% seen once. This receptor was obtained from a man aged 50 or older who received an inactivated influenza vaccine. The rearrangement links TRBV11-2 to TRBJ1-1; D unclear. The source was CD4+ T cells sorted from PBMCs, collected 4 to 6 days after vaccination. In DNA form, the CDR3 reads TGTGCCAGCAGCTTAGATTATCGGATAGGCAAACTGAACACTGAAGCTTTCTTT. It yields the protein CASSLDYRIGKLNTEAFF.